The source of this T cell receptor (beta chain) is a study of blood T cell repertoires in COVID-19. Study context: T cells, B-cell-depleted T cells, or PBMCs supplied cDNA or gDNA.

Under the authors' procedure: By means of reference gene primer amplification, nucleated cell counts were estimated. Method: immunoSEQ multiplex PCR; TCRdb's copy keeps in-frame clones and lacks some. The V and J calls and clone size were taken over from that table, and D and trimming were inferred from the DNA. The profile shows roughly 150,000 clones, around three quarters of them singletons. This clone has at least ten counts. Sequence at one end of the junction differs from germline and may be a read error. Germline CDR1 SGHDN, CDR2 FVKESK. This CDR3 contains 13 residues. This rearrangement joins TRBV14 to TRBJ1-1; D is possibly TRBD1 (5 bases). Material for sequencing was peripheral blood. The origin of this receptor is a man in his 60s with acute or convalescent COVID-19. DNA for the CDR3: TGTGCCAGCAGCCAAGAGCGGGGACTAAGCTGGGTCTTT. Its protein product is CASSQERGLSWVF.